This TCR beta chain was identified during a study of cytomegalovirus exposure and HLA in healthy donors. Generated by immunoSEQ multiplex PCR, the TCRdb table keeps only in-frame clones and is missing some. The data contain about 240,000 clones, around 88% of them singletons. The material sequenced was PBMCs. The sequence was obtained from a woman aged 25 to 39 in good health and CMV-seropositive.

CDR3 in DNA: TGTGCCAGCAGCCAAGGAGGGAGTTGGACCGGGGAGCTGTTTTTT. It translates to CASSQGGSWTGELFF. The rearrangement links TRBV6-6 to TRBJ2-2, with D possibly matching TRBD2 (6 bases). CDR3 size: 15 residues. The germline CDR1 and CDR2 sequences are MNHNY and SVGAGI (reference sequence). V lost 6 bases, J lost 5 bases, and 16 bases lay in between.